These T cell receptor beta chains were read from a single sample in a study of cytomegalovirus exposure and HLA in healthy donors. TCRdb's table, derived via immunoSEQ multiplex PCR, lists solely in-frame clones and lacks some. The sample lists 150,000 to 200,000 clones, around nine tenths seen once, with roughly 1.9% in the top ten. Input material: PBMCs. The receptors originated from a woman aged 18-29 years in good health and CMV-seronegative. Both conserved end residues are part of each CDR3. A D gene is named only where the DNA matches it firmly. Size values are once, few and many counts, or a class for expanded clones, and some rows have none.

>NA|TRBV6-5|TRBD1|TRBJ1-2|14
CASRNVNRQGGYTF
TGTGCCAGCAGGAACGTGAATAGACAGGGAGGCTACACCTTC
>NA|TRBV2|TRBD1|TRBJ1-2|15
CASSEALQGDYGYTF
TGTGCCAGCAGTGAAGCGCTTCAGGGGGACTATGGCTACACCTTC
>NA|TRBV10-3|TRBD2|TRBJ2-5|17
CAISGPRGLAVQETQYF
TGTGCCATCAGTGGGCCGCGAGGACTAGCGGTCCAAGAGACCCAGTACTTC
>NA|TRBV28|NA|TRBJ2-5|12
CASRGLSETQYF
TGTGCCAGCAGGGGGCTATCGGAGACCCAGTACTTC
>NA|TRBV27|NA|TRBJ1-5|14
CASSPYSSNQPQHF
TGTGCCAGCAGTCCCTACTCGAGCAATCAGCCCCAGCATTTT
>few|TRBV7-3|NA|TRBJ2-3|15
CASSSLKVGGDTQYF
TGTGCCAGCAGCTCCCTGAAGGTTGGAGGAGATACGCAGTATTTT
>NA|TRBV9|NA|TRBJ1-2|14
CASSVPQGGYGYTF
TGTGCCAGCAGCGTACCCCAGGGCGGCTATGGCTACACCTTC
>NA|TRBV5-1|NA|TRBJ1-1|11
CASSLGTDAFF
TGCGCCAGCAGCTTGGGGACTGACGCTTTCTTT
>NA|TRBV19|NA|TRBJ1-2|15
CATSDPGQFRYGYTF
TGTGCCACGAGTGACCCGGGACAATTTCGGTATGGCTACACCTTC
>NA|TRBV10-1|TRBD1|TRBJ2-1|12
CATRTGYNEQFF
TGCGCCACCCGGACAGGATACAATGAGCAGTTCTTC
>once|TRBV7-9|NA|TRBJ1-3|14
CASSLAHSGNTIYF
TGTGCCAGCAGCTTAGCTCACTCTGGAAACACCATATATTTT
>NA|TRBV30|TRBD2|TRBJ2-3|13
CAWRGLAGGRQYF
TGTGCCTGGAGAGGTCTAGCGGGGGGCCGGCAGTATTTT
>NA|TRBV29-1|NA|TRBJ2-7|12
CSVSTDNHEQYF
TGCAGCGTTTCAACGGACAACCACGAGCAGTACTTC
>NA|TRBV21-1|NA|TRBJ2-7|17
CASTTPYRGRGSYEQYF
TGTGCCAGCACCACACCCTACCGGGGGAGAGGGTCCTACGAGCAGTACTTC
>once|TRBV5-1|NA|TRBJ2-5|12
CASSLFKETQYF
TGCGCCAGCAGCTTGTTTAAAGAGACCCAGTACTTC
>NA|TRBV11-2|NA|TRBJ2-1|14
CASSLVVSYNEQFF
TGTGCCAGCAGCTTAGTAGTATCCTACAATGAGCAGTTCTTC
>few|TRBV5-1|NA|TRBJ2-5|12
CASRADQETQYF
TGCGCCAGCAGGGCGGACCAAGAGACCCAGTACTTC
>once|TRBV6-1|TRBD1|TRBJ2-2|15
CASSGGTANTGELFF
TGTGCCAGCAGTGGTGGGACAGCGAACACCGGGGAGCTGTTTTTT
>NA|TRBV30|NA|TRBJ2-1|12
CAWSVPGGEQFF
TGTGCCTGGAGTGTACCCGGCGGAGAGCAGTTCTTC
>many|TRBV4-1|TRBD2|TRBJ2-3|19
CASSHYGGLAGSSTDTQYF
TGCGCCAGCAGCCACTATGGGGGACTAGCGGGATCTAGCACAGATACGCAGTATTTT
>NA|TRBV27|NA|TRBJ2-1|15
CASRLGGPSYNEQFF
TGTGCCAGCAGGCTCGGAGGCCCCTCCTACAATGAGCAGTTCTTC
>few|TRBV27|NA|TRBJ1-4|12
CASSLSGGKLFF
TGTGCCAGCAGTCTCTCCGGGGGAAAACTGTTTTTT
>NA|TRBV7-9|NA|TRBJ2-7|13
CASSGGQGYEQYF
TGTGCCAGCAGCGGGGGACAAGGCTACGAGCAGTACTTC
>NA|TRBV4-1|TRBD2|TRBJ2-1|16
CASSSGMGWTYNEQFF
TGCGCCAGCTCTAGCGGGATGGGCTGGACGTACAATGAGCAGTTCTTC
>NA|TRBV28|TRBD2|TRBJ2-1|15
CASRASGGDYNEQFF
TGTGCCAGCAGGGCTAGCGGGGGGGATTACAATGAGCAGTTCTTC
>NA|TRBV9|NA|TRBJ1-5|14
CASSPGESNQPQHF
TGTGCCAGCAGCCCGGGGGAAAGCAATCAGCCCCAGCATTTT